The 5 T cell receptor beta chains listed next were all sequenced from one sample in a study of beta chain features in type 1 diabetes (dated by TCRdb to 2017 to 2018). The library was produced with the immunoSEQ multiplex PCR assay. The High Capacity cDNA Reverse Transcription Kit was used to reverse transcribe all of the isolated RNA, meaning that expressed TCRB transcripts were what got sequenced. TCRdb re-hosts the immuneACCESS table, in-frame sequences only. Its copies lack some clones; in the studies checked, an unresolved V gene accounts for under half of them, and the cause for the rest is not known. This sample is represented by 300,000 to 350,000 clones; 7% to 9% of them were singletons. The top ten clones comprise around 0.45% of the sample. The sample comprised central memory CD4+ T cells from blood. These receptors all stem from a young woman in good health.

This clone appeared many times. The chain links TRBV5-4 to TRBJ1-4, with D tentatively TRBD1 (6 bases). The CDR3 is made up of 17 amino acids. V was shortened by 4 bases and J by 5 bases, with 21 bases between the two germline ends. The germline gives CDR1 SGHNT, CDR2 YYREEE (reference sequence). The CDR3 nucleotides are TGTGCCAGCAGCCCACGGCCCGGGACAAGCAACAATGAAAAACTGTTTTTT. Protein: CASSPRPGTSNNEKLFF.

The chain has TRBV7-2 and TRBJ2-5, with D perhaps matching TRBD1 or TRBD2 (7 bases each). The CDR3 contains 15 residues. V shed 5 bases and J shed 5 bases, with 18 bases lying between them. Per germline, CDR1 SGHTA and CDR2 FQGNSA. Written as DNA, the CDR3 is TGTGCCAGCAGCCTCCGACAGGGAGGGCCCGAGACCCAGTACTTC. Translating gives CASSLRQGGPETQYF.

This rearrangement joins TRBV7-9 to TRBJ2-5, with a possible D match to TRBD2 (6 bases). CDR3 length equals 15 residues. Germline lookup yields CDR1 SEHNR and CDR2 FQNEAQ (reference sequence). Trimming removed 2 bases at V and 4 bases at J, with 14 bases between. The CDR3 loop reads CASSLYTGVGETQYF. DNA for the CDR3: TGTGCCAGCAGCTTATATACGGGGGTGGGAGAGACCCAGTACTTC. Filled out from reference TRBV7-9 and TRBJ2-5, the complete variable domain reads DTGVSQNPRHKITKRGQNVTFRCDPISEHNRLYWYRQTLGQGPEFLTYFQNEAQLEKSRLLSDRFSAERPKGSFSTLEIQRTEQGDSAMYLCASSLYTGVGETQYFGPGTRLLVL.

The sample holds a few counts of this clone. Other nucleotide sequences from this sample produce the same CDR3. The chain links TRBV7-9 to TRBJ2-7; no clear D. The germline CDR1 and CDR2 sequences are SEHNR and FQNEAQ (reference sequence). Trimming removed 1 base at V and 6 bases at J, with 13 bases between. CDR3 length: 14 amino acids. CDR3 loop: CASSLGGGPSEQYF. CDR3 DNA sequence: TGTGCCAGCAGCTTAGGAGGCGGCCCTAGCGAGCAGTACTTC.

The V and J genes are TRBV7-9 and TRBJ1-1, with no clear D. The CDR3 has 13 residues. Germline V gene sequence: CDR1 SEHNR, CDR2 FQNEAQ (reference sequence). V was cut by 4 bases and J by 5 bases, with 11 bases left in between. The CDR3 bases are TGTGCCAGCAGCTCTACATTGGGGACTGAAGCTTTCTTT. Translated: CASSSTLGTEAFF.